This T cell receptor beta chain was captured by sequencing in a study of blood T cells in healthy people across ages. PCR was performed a second time for 7 to 11 cycles using a sample-barcoded 5' primer and a J-beta primer mix. Through a template-switch adaptor with 12 random nucleotides, each cDNA molecule received a tag. One entry per CDR3 protein results from TCRdb running MiXCR on the 5' RACE reads. The sample consists of roughly 1,100,000 distinct CDR3 sequences, under 30% of them appearing once. The CDR3 consists of 16 residues. From germline, CDR1 is MDHEN and CDR2 SYDVKM. Trimming shortened V by 5 bases and J by 8 bases, and 21 bases separated the two germline ends. This clonotype was seen more than once but under ten times. The sample was also reused in another study, on T cells of mothers and their children. That work adds: Every mother supplied over 10 million TCR beta CDR3 reads and every child 2.5 million to 3.5 million.

This clonotype originated in a girl aged 2-15 years in good health. The sequenced sample was blood. The chain uses TRBV28 and TRBJ2-2, with D hard to call. This CDR3 is CASSPPPGLTLGELFF. The CDR3 DNA sequence: TGTGCCAGCAGTCCCCCCCCCGGGCTGACCTTGGGGGAGCTGTTTTTT. Full variable domain (remainder filled in from reference TRBV28 and TRBJ2-2): DVKVTQSSRYLVKRTGEKVFLECVQDMDHENMFWYRQDPGLGLRLIYFSYDVKMKEKGDIPEGYSVSREKKERFSLILESASTNQTSMYLCASSPPPGLTLGELFFGEGSRLTVL.